This paragraph covers one T cell receptor beta chain sequence. The data are from a study of CD8 T cells in Susac syndrome. With random hexamers, reverse transcription was performed on about 0.5 to 1 ug of RNA. TCRdb fed the immunoSEQ multiplex PCR reads into MiXCR, producing one record per CDR3 protein. The sample has some 130,000 distinct CDR3 sequences, roughly 94% seen once. Germline V gene lookup returns CDR1 SQVTM and CDR2 ANQGSEA. Trimming removed 7 bases from V and 5 bases from J, with 11 bases in between. The CDR3 covers 12 residues. The chain recombines TRBV29-1 with TRBJ2-2, with a weak D call TRBD1 (6 bases). This TCR derives from a human donor with multiple sclerosis. Material: CD4+ T cells from PBMCs. This CDR3 reads CSGVQGTGELFF. The CDR3 nucleotides are TGCAGCGGGGTACAGGGTACCGGGGAGCTGTTTTTT.